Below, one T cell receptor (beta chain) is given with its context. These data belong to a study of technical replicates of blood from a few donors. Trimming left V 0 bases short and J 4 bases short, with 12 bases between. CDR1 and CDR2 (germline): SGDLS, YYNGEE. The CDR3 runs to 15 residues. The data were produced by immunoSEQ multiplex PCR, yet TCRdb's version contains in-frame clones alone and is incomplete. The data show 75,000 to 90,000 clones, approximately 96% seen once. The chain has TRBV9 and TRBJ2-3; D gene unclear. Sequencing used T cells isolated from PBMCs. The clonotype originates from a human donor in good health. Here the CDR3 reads CASSVAPSTADTQYF. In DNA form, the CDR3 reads TGTGCCAGCAGCGTAGCCCCCTCGACTGCAGATACGCAGTATTTT.